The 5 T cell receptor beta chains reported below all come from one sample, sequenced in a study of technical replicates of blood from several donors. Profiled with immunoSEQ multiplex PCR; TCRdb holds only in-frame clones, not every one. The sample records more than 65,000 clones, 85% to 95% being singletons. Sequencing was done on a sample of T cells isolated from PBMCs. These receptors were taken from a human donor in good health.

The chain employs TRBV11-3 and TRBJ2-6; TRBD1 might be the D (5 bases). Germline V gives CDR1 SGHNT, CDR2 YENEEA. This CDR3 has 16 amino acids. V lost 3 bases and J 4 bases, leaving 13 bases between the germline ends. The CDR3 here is CASSFYGRTGANVLTF. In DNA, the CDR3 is TGTGCCAGCAGCTTTTACGGTCGGACAGGGGCCAACGTCCTGACTTTC.

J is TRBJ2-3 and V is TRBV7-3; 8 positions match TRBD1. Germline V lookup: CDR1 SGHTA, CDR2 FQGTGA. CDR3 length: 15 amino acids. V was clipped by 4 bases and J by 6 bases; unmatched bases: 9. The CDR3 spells CASSSGQGGSDTQYF. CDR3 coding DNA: TGTGCCAGCAGCTCCGGACAGGGTGGTAGCGATACGCAGTATTTT.

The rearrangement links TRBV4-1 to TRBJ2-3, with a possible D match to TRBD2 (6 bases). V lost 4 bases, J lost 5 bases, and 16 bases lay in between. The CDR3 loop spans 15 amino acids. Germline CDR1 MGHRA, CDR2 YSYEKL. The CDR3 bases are TGCGCCAGCAGCCCCGGGACCTTGCGGGGAGATACGCAGTATTTT. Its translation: CASSPGTLRGDTQYF.

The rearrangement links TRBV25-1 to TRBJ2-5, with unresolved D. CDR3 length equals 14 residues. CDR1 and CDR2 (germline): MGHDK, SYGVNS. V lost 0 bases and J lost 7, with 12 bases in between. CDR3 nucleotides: TGTGCCAGCAGTGAATATGCGACTCCGGGGACCCAGTACTTC. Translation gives CASSEYATPGTQYF.

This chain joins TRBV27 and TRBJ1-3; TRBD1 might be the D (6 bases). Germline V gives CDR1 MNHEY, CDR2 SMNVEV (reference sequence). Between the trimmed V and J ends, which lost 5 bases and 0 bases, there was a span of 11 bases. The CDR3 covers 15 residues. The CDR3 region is CASSPGHPSGNTIYF. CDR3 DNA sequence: TGTGCCAGCAGTCCGGGACACCCCTCTGGAAACACCATATATTTT.